Listed below are T cell receptor beta chains from one sample, sequenced in a study of spatial heterogeneity in lung cancer. TCRdb re-analysed the 5' RACE reads in MiXCR, keeping a single row per CDR3 protein. The sample yields 7,500 to 10,000 distinct CDR3 sequences, 8% to 10% seen once. The sample here was lung tumor tissue, taken at surgery. The receptors were sampled from a female donor with early-stage non-small cell lung cancer. The CDR3 runs from the conserved cysteine through the conserved F or W. The D gene is left open where the match is weak. The size entry is marked missing in some rows and otherwise reads once, few, many or a size class.

j_call: TRBJ2-3
v_call: TRBV20-1
d_call: .
clone_size: .
cdr3_aa: CMIDHTTDTQYF
cdr3_nt: TGCATGATTGACCATACCACAGATACGCAGTATTTT

j_call: TRBJ1-5
v_call: TRBV12-3/TRBV12-4
d_call: TRBD1
clone_size: many
cdr3_aa: CASSLRQGAHQPQHF
cdr3_nt: TGTGCCAGCAGTTTGCGGCAGGGGGCACATCAGCCCCAGCATTTT

j_call: TRBJ2-3
v_call: TRBV4-2
d_call: .
clone_size: .
cdr3_aa: CASSQERHTDTQYF
cdr3_nt: TGTGCCAGCAGCCAAGAACGGCACACAGATACGCAGTATTTT

j_call: TRBJ1-2
v_call: TRBV6-6
d_call: .
clone_size: many
cdr3_aa: CASSYSILGLYTGYTF
cdr3_nt: TGTGCCAGCAGTTACTCGATTCTAGGACTTTATACTGGCTACACCTTC

j_call: TRBJ2-5
v_call: TRBV2
d_call: .
clone_size: medium-sized
cdr3_aa: CASGGMETQYF
cdr3_nt: TGTGCCAGCGGGGGGATGGAGACCCAGTACTTC

j_call: TRBJ1-2
v_call: TRBV3-1
d_call: .
clone_size: few
cdr3_aa: CASSFGTLNYGYTF
cdr3_nt: TGTGCCAGCAGCTTCGGGACTCTAAACTATGGCTACACCTTC

j_call: TRBJ2-1
v_call: TRBV5-1
d_call: .
clone_size: few
cdr3_aa: CASSPAGAYSYNEQFF
cdr3_nt: TGCGCCAGCAGCCCGGCGGGGGCTTACTCCTACAATGAGCAGTTCTTC

j_call: TRBJ2-3
v_call: TRBV2
d_call: .
clone_size: few
cdr3_aa: CASSEEVRGTDTQYF
cdr3_nt: TGTGCCAGCAGTGAAGAGGTCAGGGGCACAGATACGCAGTATTTT

j_call: TRBJ1-6
v_call: TRBV28
d_call: .
clone_size: medium-sized
cdr3_aa: CASSPVEGYNSPLHF
cdr3_nt: TGTGCCAGCAGTCCTGTTGAGGGGTATAATTCACCCCTCCACTTT

j_call: TRBJ2-2
v_call: TRBV13
d_call: TRBD2
clone_size: many
cdr3_aa: CASSLGEIAGVNTGELFF
cdr3_nt: TGTGCCAGCAGCTTAGGCGAAATAGCGGGGGTGAACACCGGGGAGCTGTTTTTT

j_call: TRBJ2-5
v_call: TRBV7-2
d_call: TRBD1
clone_size: many
cdr3_aa: CASSATGTALFYQETQYF
cdr3_nt: TGTGCCAGCAGCGCAACCGGGACAGCGTTGTTCTACCAAGAGACCCAGTACTTC

j_call: TRBJ2-3
v_call: TRBV21-1
d_call: .
clone_size: few
cdr3_aa: CASSKARRLAGGPTFTDTQYF
cdr3_nt: TGTGCCAGCAGCAAAGCGAGAAGACTAGCGGGGGGCCCGACCTTCACAGATACGCAGTATTTT

j_call: TRBJ1-1
v_call: TRBV7-3
d_call: .
clone_size: .
cdr3_aa: CATSDRRNTEAFF
cdr3_nt: TGTGCCACCTCGGACAGACGGAACACTGAAGCTTTCTTT

j_call: TRBJ2-2
v_call: TRBV14
d_call: .
clone_size: .
cdr3_aa: CASSQQPAGNTGELFF
cdr3_nt: TGTGCCAGCAGCCAACAGCCAGCGGGGAACACCGGGGAGCTGTTTTTT

j_call: TRBJ2-3
v_call: TRBV29-1
d_call: .
clone_size: many
cdr3_aa: CSVETGADTQYF
cdr3_nt: TGCAGCGTTGAAACGGGGGCAGATACGCAGTATTTT

j_call: TRBJ1-1
v_call: TRBV20-1
d_call: .
clone_size: medium-sized
cdr3_aa: CSARDKATEAFF
cdr3_nt: TGCAGTGCTAGAGATAAGGCAACTGAAGCTTTCTTT

j_call: TRBJ1-3
v_call: TRBV28
d_call: .
clone_size: many
cdr3_aa: CASSLQLGGGSGNTIYF
cdr3_nt: TGTGCCAGCAGTTTGCAGCTGGGAGGGGGCTCTGGAAACACCATATATTTT

j_call: TRBJ1-5
v_call: TRBV4-1
d_call: TRBD1
clone_size: few
cdr3_aa: CASSQVVGQGGRQPQHF
cdr3_nt: TGCGCCAGCAGCCAAGTCGTCGGACAGGGGGGACGACAGCCCCAGCATTTT

j_call: TRBJ2-3
v_call: TRBV29-1
d_call: TRBD1
clone_size: many
cdr3_aa: CSVPTGTTDTQYF
cdr3_nt: TGCAGCGTCCCGACAGGGACCACAGATACGCAGTATTTT

j_call: TRBJ1-1
v_call: TRBV20-1
d_call: .
clone_size: few
cdr3_aa: CSGRQMNTEAFF
cdr3_nt: TGCAGTGGGAGACAGATGAACACTGAAGCTTTCTTT

j_call: TRBJ1-1
v_call: TRBV5-1
d_call: .
clone_size: many
cdr3_aa: CASSEDRAPGTFF
cdr3_nt: TGCGCCAGCAGCGAGGACAGAGCGCCTGGGACTTTCTTT

j_call: TRBJ2-7
v_call: TRBV19
d_call: .
clone_size: many
cdr3_aa: CASSIEEGSYEQYF
cdr3_nt: TGTGCCAGTAGTATCGAGGAGGGATCCTACGAGCAGTACTTC

j_call: TRBJ1-1
v_call: TRBV7-6
d_call: .
clone_size: many
cdr3_aa: CASSPLPTNTEAFF
cdr3_nt: TGTGCCAGCAGCCCACTCCCTACGAACACTGAAGCTTTCTTT

j_call: TRBJ2-1
v_call: TRBV27
d_call: TRBD2
clone_size: many
cdr3_aa: CASRKLAGASYNEQFF
cdr3_nt: TGTGCCAGCAGGAAACTAGCGGGGGCATCCTACAATGAGCAGTTCTTC

j_call: TRBJ2-3
v_call: TRBV11-2
d_call: .
clone_size: many
cdr3_aa: CASSLVGAGRGADTQYF
cdr3_nt: TGTGCCAGCAGCTTAGTGGGGGCGGGCAGGGGAGCAGATACGCAGTATTTT

j_call: TRBJ2-7
v_call: TRBV7-2
d_call: .
clone_size: medium-sized
cdr3_aa: CASSLRGTPAAYEQYF
cdr3_nt: TGTGCCAGCAGCCTCCGAGGGACACCTGCAGCCTACGAGCAGTACTTC

j_call: TRBJ2-4
v_call: TRBV5-8
d_call: .
clone_size: few
cdr3_aa: CASSLVGKGKNIQYF
cdr3_nt: TGTGCCAGCAGCTTGGTAGGGAAGGGGAAAAACATTCAGTACTTC

j_call: TRBJ1-2
v_call: TRBV3-1
d_call: .
clone_size: many
cdr3_aa: CASSQAQGWFWYGYTF
cdr3_nt: TGTGCCAGCAGCCAAGCACAGGGATGGTTTTGGTATGGCTACACCTTC

j_call: TRBJ1-2
v_call: TRBV5-4
d_call: TRBD1
clone_size: many
cdr3_aa: CASSQGQNYGYTF
cdr3_nt: TGTGCCAGCAGCCAGGGACAGAACTATGGCTACACCTTC

j_call: TRBJ1-2
v_call: TRBV20-1
d_call: .
clone_size: medium-sized
cdr3_aa: CSARGRVNGYTF
cdr3_nt: TGCAGTGCTAGGGGGAGGGTAAATGGCTACACCTTC